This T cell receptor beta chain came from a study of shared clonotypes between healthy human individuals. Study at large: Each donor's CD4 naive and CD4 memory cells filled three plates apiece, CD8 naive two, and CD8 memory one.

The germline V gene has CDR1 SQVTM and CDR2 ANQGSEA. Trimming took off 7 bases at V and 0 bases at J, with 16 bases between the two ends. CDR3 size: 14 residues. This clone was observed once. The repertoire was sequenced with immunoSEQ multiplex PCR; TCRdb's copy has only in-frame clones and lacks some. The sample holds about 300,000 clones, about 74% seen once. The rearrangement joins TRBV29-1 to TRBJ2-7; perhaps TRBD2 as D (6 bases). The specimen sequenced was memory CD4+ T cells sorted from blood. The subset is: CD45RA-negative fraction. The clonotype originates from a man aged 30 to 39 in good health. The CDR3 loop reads CSASSATASYEQYF. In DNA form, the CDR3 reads TGCAGCGCTTCTAGCGCAACCGCCTCCTACGAGCAGTACTTC.